The present T cell receptor (beta chain) was sequenced within a study of regulatory T cells in long-lasting Graves disease. The time point: newly diagnosed GD, antithyroid drugs for less than 3 months. Researchers made the TCR library from RNA that was extracted from PBMCs. As for this clonotype: Its antigen is not known.

Study-level points and caveats: Lower TCR diversity was seen in persistent Graves' patients than in newly diagnosed ones.

Per the germline V gene, CDR1 is SQVTM and CDR2 is ANQGSEA. The CDR3 has 13 residues. Trimming pared 6 bases from V and 3 bases from J, leaving 14 bases between. Assembly of TCR beta libraries relied on iRepertoire HTBI primers together with Arm-PCR of CDR3 regions. In TCRdb, the multiplex PCR reads were re-called with MiXCR into one record per CDR3 protein. The sample comprises about 200,000 distinct CDR3 sequences, less than 20% of which are singletons, and roughly 10% rests with the top ten. This sample was shared with a second study, whose subject was T cells in Graves' hyperthyroidism and ophthalmopathy. This second study says: The study left out patients who had uncontrolled infection, other autoimmune disease, pregnancy or lactation.

This sequence was found in a woman aged 30 to 39 with Graves disease. This sequence joins TRBV29-1 and TRBJ1-1, with D possibly TRBD1 on 5 matching bases. Sequences were derived from peripheral blood mononuclear cells (PBMCs), sampled at new diagnosis, from a patient treated with antithyroid drugs. The CDR3 bases are TGCAGCGTCCAAAAAGGGGAGGACACTGAAGCTTTCTTT. It is translated as CSVQKGEDTEAFF.